The 17 T cell receptor beta chains below all came from one sample that was sequenced in a study of OX40 agonist ivuxolimab in advanced cancers. The protocol was immunoSEQ multiplex PCR, while the TCRdb copy is restricted to in-frame clones and leaves out a portion. Here the sample spans about 36,000 clones, 70% to 85% being singletons. Source: CD4+ or CD8+ T cells sorted from blood, taken in a trial of the OX40 agonist ivuxolimab. The receptors derive from an adult with an advanced solid tumor such as melanoma, head and neck, liver or kidney cancer.

The chain is built from TRBV15 and TRBJ1-1; TRBD1 aligns across 11 bases. J lost 5 bases, V lost 5 bases, and 7 bases had no gene match. This CDR3 is built from 15 residues. In germline, CDR1 is LNHNV, CDR2 YYDKDF (reference sequence). The CDR3 is CATSVRTGGWTEAFF. The CDR3 DNA is TGTGCCACCAGCGTCCGGACAGGGGGCTGGACTGAAGCTTTCTTT.

The rearrangement joins TRBV29-1 to TRBJ1-4; D perhaps matches TRBD1 (5 bases). The V gene's germline CDR1 is SQVTM and CDR2 ANQGSEA. This CDR3 spans 13 amino acids. V gave up 4 bases and J gave up 1 base, with 7 bases separating them. CDR3 nucleotides: TGCAGCGTTGGGGGGGGAACTAATGAAAAACTGTTTTTT. It yields the protein CSVGGGTNEKLFF.

Relative to its sample, this clone is medium-sized. The gene calls are TRBV28 and TRBJ2-7; 7 bases are a match to TRBD1. Per germline, CDR1 MDHEN and CDR2 SYDVKM. V dropped 1 base and J dropped 3; count of bases not matched to a gene: 0. The CDR3 runs 13 residues. CDR3 protein: CASSLSGGYEQYF. Here the CDR3 DNA reads TGTGCCAGCAGTTTATCAGGGGGCTACGAGCAGTACTTC.

The chain carries TRBV6-5 and TRBJ1-1; D unresolved. V was pared by 6 bases and J by 5 bases, with 19 bases between. Germline lookup yields CDR1 MNHEY and CDR2 SVGAGI. This CDR3 region has 15 residues. This CDR3 reads CASRSPFRQETEAFF. Here the CDR3 DNA reads TGTGCCAGCAGATCCCCCTTTCGGCAGGAGACTGAAGCTTTCTTT.

The chain couples TRBV6-1 to TRBJ2-5; D not certain. Germline CDR1 MNHNS, CDR2 SASEGT. The CDR3 contains 13 residues. The V and J ends lost 1 base and 5 bases respectively, with 8 bases between them. The CDR3 DNA sequence: TGTGCCAGCAGTGAAGTCTATATGGAGACCCAGTACTTC. This sequence encodes CASSEVYMETQYF.

J is TRBJ1-2 and V is TRBV4-1; TRBD1 matches at 11 bases. Germline V gene lookup returns CDR1 MGHRA and CDR2 YSYEKL. This CDR3 spans 15 amino acids. V trimming: 8 bases; J trimming: 6 bases; junction bases outside the gene matches: 11. The CDR3 loop is CASYPTGTGGNGYTF. The CDR3 DNA is TGCGCCAGCTATCCGACTGGGACAGGGGGGAATGGCTACACCTTC.

The gene calls are TRBV15 and TRBJ2-5, with D possibly being TRBD1 (6 bases). Germline CDR1 and CDR2: LNHNV and YYDKDF (reference sequence). CDR3 length equals 14 residues. Trimming left V 0 bases short and J 11 bases short, with 16 bases between. The chain's CDR3 is CATSRDLTGKVQYF. The CDR3 bases are TGTGCCACCAGCAGAGATCTTACAGGGAAGGTGCAGTACTTC.

CDR3 loop: CASSLAWQRGEKLFF. CDR3 nucleotide sequence: TGTGCCAGCAGCTTAGCATGGCAAAGAGGAGAAAAACTGTTTTTT. The rearrangement uses TRBV7-9 and TRBJ1-4; D remains ambiguous. Germline V CDR1 and CDR2: SEHNR, FQNEAQ (reference sequence). V gave up 0 bases and J gave up 8 bases, with 13 bases separating them. There are 15 residues in the CDR3.

The chain combines TRBV6-6 with TRBJ2-7; tentative D call: TRBD2 (5 bases). The CDR3 has 14 residues. Trimming removed 5 bases from V and 2 bases from J, with 13 bases in between. CDR1 is MNHNY, CDR2 SVGAGI, per germline (reference sequence). The CDR3 spells CASSGGLQPYEQYF. CDR3 nucleotide sequence: TGTGCCAGCAGTGGAGGTCTGCAACCCTACGAGCAGTACTTC.

The rearrangement joins TRBV5-1 to TRBJ1-4; perhaps TRBD1 as D (6 bases). Germline values: CDR1 SGHRS, CDR2 YFSETQ. The CDR3 loop spans 16 amino acids. Trimming removed 0 bases at V and 6 bases at J, with 15 bases between. The CDR3 loop reads CASSLGAGAGDEKLFF. In nucleotides, the CDR3 is TGCGCCAGCAGCTTGGGGGCAGGGGCTGGGGATGAAAAACTGTTTTTT.

V gene TRBV5-1 combines with J gene TRBJ2-5, with 9 positions matching TRBD2. The ends lost 0 bases at V and 5 bases at J; junction bases unmatched: 2. Germline assignment: CDR1 SGHRS and CDR2 YFSETQ. The CDR3 is 14 amino acids. The CDR3 DNA reads TGCGCCAGCAGCTTGGCTAGCGGGGAGGAGACCCAGTACTTC. Its protein product is CASSLASGEETQYF. Full variable domain (outside the CDR3, taken from reference TRBV5-1 and TRBJ2-5): KAGVTQTPRYLIKTRGQQVTLSCSPISGHRSVSWYQQTPGQGLQFLFEYFSETQRNKGNFPGRFSGRQFSNSRSEMNVSTLELGDSALYLCASSLASGEETQYFGPGTRLLVL.

The rearrangement joins TRBV19 to TRBJ1-1; D uncertain. The CDR3 is 11 residues long. CDR1 is LNHDA and CDR2 is SQIVND in the germline V gene (reference sequence). Between the trimmed V and J ends, which lost 10 bases and 0 bases, there was a span of 6 bases. CDR3 protein: CATRMNTEAFF. CDR3 bases: TGTGCCACCCGGATGAACACTGAAGCTTTCTTT.

The rearrangement uses TRBV5-1 and TRBJ2-1; TRBD2 agrees at 11 bases. V dropped 2 bases and J dropped 0; count of bases not matched to a gene: 7. The CDR3 sequence is 18 residues long. Germline lookup yields CDR1 SGHRS and CDR2 YFSETQ. CDR3 DNA: TGCGCCAGCAGCTTCTTCGGACTAGCGGGTTTCTCCTACAATGAGCAGTTCTTC. As protein: CASSFFGLAGFSYNEQFF.

The chain joins TRBV6-5 to TRBJ1-4; TRBD1 matches at 11 bases. The CDR3 runs 15 residues. With V trimmed by 6 bases and J by 8 bases, 8 bases remained unmatched. CDR1 and CDR2 from the germline V gene are MNHEY and SVGAGI. Here the CDR3 reads CASSWTGGLEEKLFF. The CDR3 DNA is TGTGCCAGCAGCTGGACAGGGGGCTTGGAGGAAAAACTGTTTTTT.

This chain joins TRBV7-3 and TRBJ2-2; possible D gene TRBD1, 6 bases. CDR3 length equals 16 residues. Germline assignment: CDR1 SGHTA and CDR2 FQGTGA. V shed 6 bases and J shed 2 bases, with 16 bases lying between them. DNA of the CDR3: TGTGCCAGCAGGTCTCCTAGCAGGGGTAACACCGGGGAGCTGTTTTTT. Its translation: CASRSPSRGNTGELFF.

This chain joins TRBV5-1 and TRBJ1-5, with 9 bases identical to TRBD1. Looked up from germline, CDR1 is SGHRS and CDR2 is YFSETQ. The CDR3 runs to 15 residues. V was clipped by 0 bases and J by 7 bases; unmatched bases: 5. The CDR3 region is CASSLAGTGRQPQHF. CDR3 in DNA: TGCGCCAGCAGCTTGGCCGGGACAGGGCGCCAGCCCCAGCATTTT.

The chain joins TRBV10-2 to TRBJ2-5; 10 bases are shared with TRBD1. CDR3 length: 14 residues. J lost 5 bases, V lost 8 bases, and 8 bases had no gene match. CDR1 is WSHSY, CDR2 SAAADI, per germline. This chain's CDR3 is CASSRTGGMETQYF. The CDR3 coding sequence is TGCGCCAGCTCCCGGACAGGGGGTATGGAGACCCAGTACTTC.